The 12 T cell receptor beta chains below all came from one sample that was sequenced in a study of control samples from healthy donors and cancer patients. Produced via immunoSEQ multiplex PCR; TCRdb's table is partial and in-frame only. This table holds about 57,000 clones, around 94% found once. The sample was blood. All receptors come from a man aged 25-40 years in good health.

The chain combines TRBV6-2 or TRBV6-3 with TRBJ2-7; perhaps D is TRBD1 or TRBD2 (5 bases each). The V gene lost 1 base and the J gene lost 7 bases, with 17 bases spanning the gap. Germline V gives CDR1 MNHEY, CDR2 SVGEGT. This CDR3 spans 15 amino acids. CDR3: CASSYLPGLTGEQYF. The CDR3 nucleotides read TGTGCCAGCAGTTACTTGCCGGGGCTAACGGGAGAGCAGTACTTC.

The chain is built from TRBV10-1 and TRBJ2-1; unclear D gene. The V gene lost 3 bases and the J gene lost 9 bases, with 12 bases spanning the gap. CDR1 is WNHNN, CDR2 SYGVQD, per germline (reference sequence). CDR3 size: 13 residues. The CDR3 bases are TGCGCCAGCAGTGAAGTAGCCTATAGTGAGCAGTTCTTC. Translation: CASSEVAYSEQFF.

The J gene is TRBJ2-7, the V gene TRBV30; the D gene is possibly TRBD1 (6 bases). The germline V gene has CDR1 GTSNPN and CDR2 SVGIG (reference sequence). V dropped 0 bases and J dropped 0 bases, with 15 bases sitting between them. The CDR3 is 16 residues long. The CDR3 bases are TGTGCCTGGAGTGTATACGAGAGGGGGATCTCCTACGAGCAGTACTTC. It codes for CAWSVYERGISYEQYF.

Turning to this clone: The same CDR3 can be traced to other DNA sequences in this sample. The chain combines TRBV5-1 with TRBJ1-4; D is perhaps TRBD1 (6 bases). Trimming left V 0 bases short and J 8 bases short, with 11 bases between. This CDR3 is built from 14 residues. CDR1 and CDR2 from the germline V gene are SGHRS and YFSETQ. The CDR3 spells CASSLGQGNEKLFF. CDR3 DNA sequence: TGCGCCAGCAGCTTGGGGCAGGGGAACGAAAAACTGTTTTTT.

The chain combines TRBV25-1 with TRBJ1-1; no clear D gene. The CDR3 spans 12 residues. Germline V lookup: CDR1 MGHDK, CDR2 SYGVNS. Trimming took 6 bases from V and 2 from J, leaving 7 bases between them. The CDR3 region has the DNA TGTGCCAGCAGACAGCTTAACACTGAAGCTTTCTTT. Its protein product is CASRQLNTEAFF.

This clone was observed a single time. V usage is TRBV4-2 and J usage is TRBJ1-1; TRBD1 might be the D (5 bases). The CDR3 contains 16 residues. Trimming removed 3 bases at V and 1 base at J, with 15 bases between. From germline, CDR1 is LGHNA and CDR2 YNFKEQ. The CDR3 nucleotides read TGTGCCAGCAGCCAGACGGGGAGTGGGGGGAACACTGAAGCTTTCTTT. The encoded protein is CASSQTGSGGNTEAFF.

CDR3 coding DNA: TGTGCCAGCGGCGGACTAGCGGTGGGGTACCAAGAGACCCAGTACTTC. Translation: CASGGLAVGYQETQYF. The V call is TRBV11-2, the J call TRBJ2-5, with 10 bases lining up with TRBD2. CDR3 length equals 16 residues. Germline V gene sequence: CDR1 SGHAT, CDR2 FQNNGV. V was pared by 8 bases and J by 0 bases, with 9 bases of the junction left unmatched.

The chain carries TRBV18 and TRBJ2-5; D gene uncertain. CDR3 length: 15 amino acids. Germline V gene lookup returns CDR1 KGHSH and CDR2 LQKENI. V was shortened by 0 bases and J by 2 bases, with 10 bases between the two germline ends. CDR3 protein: CASSPPAQSQETQYF. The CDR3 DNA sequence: TGTGCCAGCTCACCACCGGCACAGAGTCAAGAGACCCAGTACTTC.

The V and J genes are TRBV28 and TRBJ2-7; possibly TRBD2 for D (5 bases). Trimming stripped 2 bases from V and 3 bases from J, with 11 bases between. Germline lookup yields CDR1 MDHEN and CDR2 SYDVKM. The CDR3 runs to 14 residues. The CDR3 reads CASSLDGIGYEQYF. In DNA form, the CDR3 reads TGTGCCAGCAGTTTAGACGGGATTGGCTACGAGCAGTACTTC.

CDR3 residues: CASSVGVAGGKVNEQFF. The CDR3 DNA reads TGTGCCAGCAGCGTAGGGGTCGCGGGGGGCAAGGTCAATGAGCAGTTCTTC. V gene TRBV9 combines with J gene TRBJ2-1; 8 bases fit TRBD2. The germline V gene encodes CDR1 SGDLS and CDR2 YYNGEE. Trimming removed 0 bases from V and 6 bases from J; junction bases left unmatched: 11. The CDR3 has 17 residues.

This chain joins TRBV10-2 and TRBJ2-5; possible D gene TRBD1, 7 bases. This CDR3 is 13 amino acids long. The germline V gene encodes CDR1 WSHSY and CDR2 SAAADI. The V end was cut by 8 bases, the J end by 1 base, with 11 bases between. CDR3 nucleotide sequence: TGCGCCAGCCGCGGGACAGTCCAAGAGACCCAGTACTTC. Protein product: CASRGTVQETQYF.

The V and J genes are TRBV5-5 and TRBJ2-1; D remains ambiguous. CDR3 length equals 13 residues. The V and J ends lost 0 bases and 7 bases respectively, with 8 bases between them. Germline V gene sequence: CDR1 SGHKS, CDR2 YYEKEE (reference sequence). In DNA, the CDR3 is TGTGCCAGCAGCTTGGTAAGCAGGAATGAGCAGTTCTTC. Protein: CASSLVSRNEQFF.